The present entry profiles one T cell receptor (beta chain) with its context. What it binds is not known. PCR used 60 Vbeta primers and 13 Jbeta primers. TCRdb keeps only in-frame clones here, not all; method: immunoSEQ multiplex PCR. Its table records around 45,000 clones. The data were obtained in a study of cytomegalovirus exposure and HLA in healthy donors. Overall study: Approximately 180 million T cells yielded around 120 million unique TCR beta sequences in earlier analysis.

Study outcomes and limitations: More clonal expansion characterized HLA-associated TCR beta chains than equally common others in a later analysis. Sequencing depth roughly uniform across donors was assumed in presence/absence analyses. HLA alleles showed associations with 15,000 to 20,000 TCR beta sequences in a later analysis, at a 0.05 false discovery rate.

V lost 5 bases, J lost 2 bases, and 12 bases lay in between. The CDR3 has 13 amino acids. CDR1 is GTSNPN and CDR2 is SVGIG in the germline V gene (reference sequence). The rearrangement joins TRBV30 to TRBJ1-2, with D possibly matching TRBD1 (5 bases). The source of this sequence is a male donor in good health and CMV-seronegative. The sample was PBMCs. The CDR3: CAWQGSRNYGYTF. The CDR3 DNA reads TGTGCCTGGCAGGGCTCGAGGAACTATGGCTACACCTTC.